These 14 T cell receptor beta chains came from one sample sequenced in a study of T cells after posttransplantation cyclophosphamide. Treatment was busulfan-fludarabine conditioning, a marrow graft, and cyclophosphamide on days +3 and +4. Assay: immunoSEQ multiplex PCR; the TCRdb copy retains only in-frame clones and omits some. The repertoire consists of about 3,300 clones, none detected only once. The sequences come from PBMCs, collected after allogeneic stem cell transplant with posttransplant cyclophosphamide. The receptors were gathered from a male patient aged 30 to 40 who received an allogeneic stem cell transplant from a related donor, was CMV-positive, and had acute GVHD only. Some T cells could come from the graft donor.

This clone was recorded many times. V usage is TRBV28 and J usage is TRBJ1-2; 8 bases fit TRBD1. J gave up 5 bases and V 2 bases, and 10 bases lay outside the gene matches. This CDR3 region has 16 residues. Germline CDR1 and CDR2: MDHEN and SYDVKM. The CDR3 sequence is CASSLGTGQAIYGYTF. The CDR3 DNA sequence: TGTGCCAGCAGTTTAGGGACGGGACAGGCCATTTATGGCTACACCTTC.

This clone has at least ten counts. J is TRBJ2-5 and V is TRBV5-1, with 8 nucleotides matching TRBD1. V trimming: 3 bases; J trimming: 5 bases; junction bases outside the gene matches: 6. Looked up from germline, CDR1 is SGHRS and CDR2 is YFSETQ. There are 14 residues in the CDR3. The CDR3 DNA is TGCGCCAGCAGCTCGGGACAGGACCTGGAGACCCAGTACTTC. This codes for CASSSGQDLETQYF. Full variable domain (outside the CDR3, taken from reference TRBV5-1 and TRBJ2-5): KAGVTQTPRYLIKTRGQQVTLSCSPISGHRSVSWYQQTPGQGLQFLFEYFSETQRNKGNFPGRFSGRQFSNSRSEMNVSTLELGDSALYLCASSSGQDLETQYFGPGTRLLVL.

The chain uses TRBV6-2 or TRBV6-3 and TRBJ2-5; 7 bases fit TRBD1. TRBJ2-7 explains the end of the DNA better; the J call may be wrong. Germline CDR1 is MNHEY and CDR2 is SVGEGT. This CDR3 is built from 16 residues. CDR3 sequence reads: CASTFERGGASYEQYF. CDR3 DNA sequence: TGTGCCAGCACTTTCGAGAGAGGGGGCGCCTCCTACGAGCAGTACTTC.

This clone was seen a handful of times. The chain uses TRBV4-1 and TRBJ1-5; tentative D call: TRBD1 (6 bases). Deletions cut 1 base from V and 1 base from J, with 11 bases between. Germline loops: CDR1 MGHRA, CDR2 YSYEKL. The CDR3 has 16 residues. CDR3 residues: CASSQVQGLSNQPQHF. Here the CDR3 DNA reads TGCGCCAGCAGCCAAGTTCAGGGGTTGAGCAATCAGCCCCAGCATTTT.

This clone was picked up many times. The chain combines TRBV7-2 with TRBJ1-5; 7 bases are shared with TRBD1. The germline V gene has CDR1 SGHTA and CDR2 FQGNSA. V gave up 5 bases and J gave up 0 bases; unmatched junction bases: 4. This CDR3 contains 15 residues. CDR3 residues: CASSGRTGSNQPQHF. The CDR3 region has the DNA TGTGCCAGCAGCGGGAGGACAGGTAGCAATCAGCCCCAGCATTTT.

This clone was picked up many times. The chain recombines TRBV9 with TRBJ2-5, with a possible D match to TRBD2 (6 bases). Germline-derived CDR1 and CDR2 are SGDLS and YYNGEE. Trimming took 4 bases from V and 4 from J, leaving 17 bases between them. The CDR3 has 15 amino acids. The CDR3 loop reads CASSPRDSTGETQYF. As DNA, the CDR3 is TGTGCCAGCAGCCCTCGGGACTCAACGGGAGAGACCCAGTACTTC.

This clone was seen more than once but under ten times. The germline gene is not matched at one end of the junction; a read error may be the cause. The chain is built from TRBV7-9 and TRBJ2-5, with D perhaps TRBD1 (6 bases). CDR3 length: 14 residues. From germline, CDR1 is SEHNR and CDR2 FQNEAQ (reference sequence). CDR3 DNA: TGTGCCAGCAGCTTAGGGACAGCACAAGAGCCCCAGTACTTC. Protein product: CASSLGTAQEPQYF.

The sample holds many counts of this clone. J is TRBJ2-7 and V is TRBV9, with 8 bases matching TRBD2. The V and J ends lost 4 bases and 0 bases, in that order; junction bases with no gene match: 9. Germline CDR1 and CDR2: SGDLS and YYNGEE. CDR3 length equals 16 residues. In nucleotides, the CDR3 is TGTGCCAGCAGCAATCCCAGCGGGGGATACTCCTACGAGCAGTACTTC. Amino acid sequence: CASSNPSGGYSYEQYF.

This clone was seen ten or more times. This chain uses TRBV12-3 or TRBV12-4 with TRBJ1-4; D might be TRBD1 (5 bases). CDR3 length: 14 amino acids. V gave up 0 bases and J gave up 8 bases, with 10 bases separating them. The CDR3 coding sequence is TGTGCCAGCAGTTTAGCAGGGGTTTGGGAAAAACTGTTTTTT. It yields the protein CASSLAGVWEKLFF.

In its sample, this clone was seen many times. This CDR3 is CSVSGTTEAFF. The DNA of the CDR3 is TGCAGCGTTTCAGGAACAACTGAAGCTTTCTTT. The gene calls are TRBV29-1 and TRBJ1-1; D uncertain. Between the trimmed V and J ends, which lost 5 bases and 5 bases, there was a span of 9 bases. Germline CDR1 is SQVTM and CDR2 is ANQGSEA. CDR3 length equals 11 residues.

This clone was counted many times. This chain joins TRBV9 and TRBJ2-5; the D gene is possibly TRBD2 (5 bases). The length of the CDR3 is 15 residues. Deletions cut 4 bases from V and 4 bases from J, with 17 bases between. CDR1 is SGDLS, CDR2 YYNGEE, per germline. CDR3 amino acids: CASSPRAGVGETQYF. CDR3 in DNA: TGTGCCAGCAGCCCCAGAGCCGGGGTTGGAGAGACCCAGTACTTC.

There are many counts of this clone. The V gene is TRBV7-2, the J gene TRBJ1-1; a weak D match, TRBD1 (6 bases). The V end was cut by 4 bases, the J end by 0 bases, with 9 bases between. The V gene's germline CDR1 is SGHTA and CDR2 FQGNSA. The CDR3 is made up of 14 amino acids. CDR3 loop: CASSWGQVNTEAFF. DNA of the CDR3: TGTGCCAGCAGCTGGGGGCAGGTGAACACTGAAGCTTTCTTT.

This clone is deemed medium-sized (0.01 to 0.1%). The chain links TRBV7-9 to TRBJ1-6; 10 bases are a match to TRBD1. This CDR3 is 14 amino acids long. Germline loops: CDR1 SEHNR, CDR2 FQNEAQ (reference sequence). V was pared by 5 bases and J by 8 bases, with 3 bases of the junction left unmatched. For the CDR3, the DNA is TGTGCCAGCAGCACTGGACAGGGGGATTCACCCCTCCACTTT. Its translation: CASSTGQGDSPLHF.

This clone was observed many times. CDR3 sequence: CASRTGANTGELFF. The CDR3 bases are TGCGCCAGCAGGACAGGGGCGAACACCGGGGAGCTGTTTTTT. The J gene is TRBJ2-2, the V gene TRBV10-2; 8 nucleotides line up with TRBD1. Germline assignment: CDR1 WSHSY and CDR2 SAAADI. V shed 6 bases and J 0 bases; nucleotides not matched to a gene: 0. The CDR3 has 14 amino acids.